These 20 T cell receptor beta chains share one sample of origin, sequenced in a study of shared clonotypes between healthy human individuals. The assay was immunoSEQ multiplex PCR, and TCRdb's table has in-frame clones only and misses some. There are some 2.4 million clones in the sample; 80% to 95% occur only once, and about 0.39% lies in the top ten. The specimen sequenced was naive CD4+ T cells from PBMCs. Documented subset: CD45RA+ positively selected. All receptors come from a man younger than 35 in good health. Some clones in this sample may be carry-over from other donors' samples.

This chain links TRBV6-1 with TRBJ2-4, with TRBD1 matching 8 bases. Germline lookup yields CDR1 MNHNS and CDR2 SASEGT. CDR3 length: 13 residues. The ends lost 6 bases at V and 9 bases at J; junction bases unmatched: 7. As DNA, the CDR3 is TGTGCCAGCAGCGACAGGGGCTTGGGCATTCAGTACTTC. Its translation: CASSDRGLGIQYF.

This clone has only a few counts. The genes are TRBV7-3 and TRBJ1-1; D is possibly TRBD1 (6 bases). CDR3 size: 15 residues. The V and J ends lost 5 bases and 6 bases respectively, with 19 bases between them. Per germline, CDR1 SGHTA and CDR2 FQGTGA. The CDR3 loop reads CASSTGQPGKAEAFF. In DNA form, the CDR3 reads TGTGCCAGCAGCACCGGACAGCCGGGTAAGGCTGAAGCTTTCTTT.

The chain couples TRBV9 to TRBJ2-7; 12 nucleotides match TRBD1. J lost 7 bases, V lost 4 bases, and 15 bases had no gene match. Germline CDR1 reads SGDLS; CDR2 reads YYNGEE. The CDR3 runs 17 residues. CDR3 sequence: CASSKREAGTGGREQYF. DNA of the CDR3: TGTGCCAGCAGCAAGAGGGAGGCCGGGACAGGGGGCAGGGAGCAGTACTTC.

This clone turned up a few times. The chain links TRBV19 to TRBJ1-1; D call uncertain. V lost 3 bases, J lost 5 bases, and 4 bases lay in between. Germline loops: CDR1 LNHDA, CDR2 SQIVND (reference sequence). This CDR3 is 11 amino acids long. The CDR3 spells CASSMWTEAFF. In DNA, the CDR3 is TGTGCCAGTAGTATGTGGACTGAAGCTTTCTTT. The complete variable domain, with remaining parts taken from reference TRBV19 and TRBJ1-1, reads DGGITQSPKYLFRKEGQNVTLSCEQNLNHDAMYWYRQDPGQGLRLIYYSQIVNDFQKGDIAEGYSVSREKKESFPLTVTSAQKNPTAFYLCASSMWTEAFFGQGTRLTVV.

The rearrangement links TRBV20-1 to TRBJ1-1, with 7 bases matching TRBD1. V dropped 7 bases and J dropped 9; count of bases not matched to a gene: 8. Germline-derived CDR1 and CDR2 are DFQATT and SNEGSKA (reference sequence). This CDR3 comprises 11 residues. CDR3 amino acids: CSVGTDEKAFF. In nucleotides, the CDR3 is TGCAGTGTCGGGACAGACGAAAAAGCTTTCTTT.

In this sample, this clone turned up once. CDR3 nucleotide sequence: TGTGCCAGCAGCTTTCGGGGTTCCTTTACTGGAAACACCATATATTTT. The encoded protein is CASSFRGSFTGNTIYF. The chain carries TRBV5-4 and TRBJ1-3, with D unclear. The CDR3 runs to 16 residues. Trimming stripped 2 bases from V and 2 bases from J, with 14 bases between. The V gene's germline CDR1 is SGHNT and CDR2 YYREEE (reference sequence).

The CDR3 DNA follows: TGTGCCAGCAGCCCAGGCCCCACTAGCGGGAGAGGACATACGCAGTATTTT. It yields the protein CASSPGPTSGRGHTQYF. V usage is TRBV7-2 and J usage is TRBJ2-3; 11 bases align to TRBD2. V lost 5 bases, J lost 7 bases, and 14 bases stayed unmatched. The CDR3 is 17 amino acids. Germline V gives CDR1 SGHTA, CDR2 FQGNSA.

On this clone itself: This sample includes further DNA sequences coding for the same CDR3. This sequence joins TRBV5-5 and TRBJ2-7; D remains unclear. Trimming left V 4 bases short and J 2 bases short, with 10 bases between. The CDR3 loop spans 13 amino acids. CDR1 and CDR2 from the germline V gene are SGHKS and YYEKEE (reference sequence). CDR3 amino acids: CASSLTGPYEQYF. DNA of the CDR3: TGTGCCAGCAGCCTGACCGGCCCCTACGAGCAGTACTTC.

CDR3 bases: TGCAGCGTTGAAACATACCCCACCGGGAATGGCTACACCTTC. The encoded protein is CSVETYPTGNGYTF. The J gene is TRBJ1-2, the V gene TRBV29-1; D call uncertain. The V end lost 2 bases, the J end lost 6 bases, and 16 bases lay between the germline ends. Germline V gives CDR1 SQVTM, CDR2 ANQGSEA. The CDR3 has 14 amino acids.

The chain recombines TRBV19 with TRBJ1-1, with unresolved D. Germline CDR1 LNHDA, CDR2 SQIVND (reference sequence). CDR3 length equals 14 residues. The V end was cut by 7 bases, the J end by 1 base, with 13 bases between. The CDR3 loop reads CASNPVLGNTEAFF. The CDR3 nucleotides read TGTGCCAGTAACCCGGTATTAGGGAACACTGAAGCTTTCTTT.

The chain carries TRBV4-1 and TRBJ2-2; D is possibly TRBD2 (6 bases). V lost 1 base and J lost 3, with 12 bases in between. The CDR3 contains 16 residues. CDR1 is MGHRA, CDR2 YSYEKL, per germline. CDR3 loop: CASSQGLAEYTGELFF. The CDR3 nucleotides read TGCGCCAGCAGCCAAGGGTTAGCGGAGTACACCGGGGAGCTGTTTTTT.

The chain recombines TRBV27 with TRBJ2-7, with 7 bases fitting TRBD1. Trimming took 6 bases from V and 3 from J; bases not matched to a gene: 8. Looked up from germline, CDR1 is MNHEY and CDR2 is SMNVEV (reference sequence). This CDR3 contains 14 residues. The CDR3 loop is CASRPSTGFYEQYF. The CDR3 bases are TGTGCCAGCAGGCCGTCGACAGGGTTCTACGAGCAGTACTTC.

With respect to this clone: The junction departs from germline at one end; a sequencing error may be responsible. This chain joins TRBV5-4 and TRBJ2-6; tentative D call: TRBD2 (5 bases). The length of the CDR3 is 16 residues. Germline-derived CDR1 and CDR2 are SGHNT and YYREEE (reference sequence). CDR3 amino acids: CASSLDKAGGTNVLTF. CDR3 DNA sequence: TGTGCCAGCAGCTTGGACAAGGCGGGTGGGACCAACGTCCTGACTTTC. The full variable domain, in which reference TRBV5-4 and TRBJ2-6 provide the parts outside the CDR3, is ETGVTQSPTHLIKTRGQQVTLRCSSQSGHNTVSWYQQALGQGPQFIFQYYREEENGRGNFPPRFSGLQFPNYSSELNVNALELDDSALYLCASSLDKAGGTNVLTFGAGSRLTVL.

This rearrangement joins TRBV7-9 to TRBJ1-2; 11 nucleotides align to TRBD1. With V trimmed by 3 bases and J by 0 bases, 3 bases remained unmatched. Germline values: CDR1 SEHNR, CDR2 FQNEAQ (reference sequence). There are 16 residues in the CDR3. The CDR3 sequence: CASSFRTGGPNYGYTF. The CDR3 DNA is TGTGCCAGCAGCTTCAGGACAGGGGGCCCTAACTATGGCTACACCTTC. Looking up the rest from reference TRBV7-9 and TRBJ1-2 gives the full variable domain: DTGVSQNPRHKITKRGQNVTFRCDPISEHNRLYWYRQTLGQGPEFLTYFQNEAQLEKSRLLSDRFSAERPKGSFSTLEIQRTEQGDSAMYLCASSFRTGGPNYGYTFGSGTRLTVV.

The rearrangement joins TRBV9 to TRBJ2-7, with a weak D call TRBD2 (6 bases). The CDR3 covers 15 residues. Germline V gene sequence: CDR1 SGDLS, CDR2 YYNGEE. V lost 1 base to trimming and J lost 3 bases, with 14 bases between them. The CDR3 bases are TGTGCCAGCAGCGTAAATCCGCGGGGAGACTACGAGCAGTACTTC. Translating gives CASSVNPRGDYEQYF.

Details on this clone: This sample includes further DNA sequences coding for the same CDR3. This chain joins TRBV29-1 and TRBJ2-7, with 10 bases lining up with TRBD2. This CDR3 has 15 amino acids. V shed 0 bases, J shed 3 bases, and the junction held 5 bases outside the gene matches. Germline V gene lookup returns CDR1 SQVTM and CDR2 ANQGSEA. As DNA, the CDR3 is TGCAGCGTTGAAGATCGAGCTAGCGGGAGCTACGAGCAGTACTTC. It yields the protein CSVEDRASGSYEQYF.

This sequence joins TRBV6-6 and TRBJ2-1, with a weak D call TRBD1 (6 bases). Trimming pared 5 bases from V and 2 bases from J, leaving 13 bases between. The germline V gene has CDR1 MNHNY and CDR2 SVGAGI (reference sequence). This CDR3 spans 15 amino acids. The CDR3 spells CASSQQGSPYNEQFF. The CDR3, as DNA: TGTGCCAGCAGTCAACAGGGAAGCCCCTACAATGAGCAGTTCTTC.

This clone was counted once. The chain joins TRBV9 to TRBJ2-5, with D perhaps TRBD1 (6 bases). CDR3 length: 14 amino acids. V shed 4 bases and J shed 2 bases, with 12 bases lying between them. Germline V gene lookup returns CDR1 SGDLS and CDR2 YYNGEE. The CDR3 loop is CASSRGYLQETQYF. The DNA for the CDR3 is TGTGCCAGCAGCAGGGGGTATCTGCAAGAGACCCAGTACTTC.

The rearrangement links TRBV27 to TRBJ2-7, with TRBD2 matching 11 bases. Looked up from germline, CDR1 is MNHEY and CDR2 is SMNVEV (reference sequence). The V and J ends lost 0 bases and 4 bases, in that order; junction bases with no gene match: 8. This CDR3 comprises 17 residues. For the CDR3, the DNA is TGTGCCAGCAGTTTATCTACTGGGACTAGCGGTTATTACGAGCAGTACTTC. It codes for CASSLSTGTSGYYEQYF.

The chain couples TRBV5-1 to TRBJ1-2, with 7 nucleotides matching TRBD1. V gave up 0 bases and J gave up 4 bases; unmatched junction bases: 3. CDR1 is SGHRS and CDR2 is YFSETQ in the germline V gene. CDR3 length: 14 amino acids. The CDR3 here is CASSLEQGPYGYTF. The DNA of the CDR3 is TGCGCCAGCAGCTTGGAACAGGGGCCCTATGGCTACACCTTC.